This is a list of T cell receptor beta chains from one sample in a study of early T cells in non-severe SARS-CoV-2 infection. In TCRdb, the 5' RACE reads were re-called with MiXCR into one record per CDR3 protein. The sample lists some 32,000 distinct CDR3 sequences, roughly 7.2% occurring once. Sequencing was carried out using whole blood. The receptors were sampled from an adult who was a healthcare worker with PCR-confirmed SARS-CoV-2 infection or an uninfected control (not recorded which). Both conserved end residues are part of each CDR3. The D gene is left open where the match is weak. A row's size may be missing; if present it is once, few, many or a size class.

v_gene	d_gene	j_gene	abundance	CDR3nt	CDR3aa
TRBV20-1	NA	TRBJ1-4	many	TGCAGTGCCCCTAACAGGGCTACTAATGAAAAACTGTTTTTT	CSAPNRATNEKLFF
TRBV2	NA	TRBJ2-1	many	TGTGCCAGTCTATCGGCCTCCTACAATGAGCAGTTCTTC	CASLSASYNEQFF
TRBV2	TRBD1	TRBJ2-6	NA	TGTGCCAGCAGCCCCAGGGGACAGGGGGCAAGGAGGGCCAACGTCCTGACTTTC	CASSPRGQGARRANVLTF
TRBV27	TRBD1	TRBJ2-3	many	TGTGCCAGCAGTTCGGACAGGGGGCGAACAGATACGCAGTATTTT	CASSSDRGRTDTQYF
TRBV5-4	NA	TRBJ1-3	few	TGTGCCAGCAGCCCGGGATCTGGAAACACCATATATTTT	CASSPGSGNTIYF
TRBV10-1	NA	TRBJ2-7	many	TGCGCCAGCAGTCAAGTGGTGGGCGACGAGCAGTACTTC	CASSQVVGDEQYF
TRBV11-2	TRBD1	TRBJ2-3	many	TGTGCCAGCAGCTTTGGGACAGGGGAGTCCCCTAGCACAGATACGCAGTATTTT	CASSFGTGESPSTDTQYF
TRBV7-9	TRBD1	TRBJ1-2	many	TGTGCCAGCAGCTTTGCCGGGACAGGGGTCTTTGGCTACACCTTC	CASSFAGTGVFGYTF
TRBV3-1	TRBD2	TRBJ2-1	many	TGTGCCAGCAGCCAAGGAGGTAGCGGGGGGCGCTCCTACAATGAGCAGTTCTTC	CASSQGGSGGRSYNEQFF
TRBV20-1	NA	TRBJ2-5	large	TGCAGTGCTCCCACTAACGCACAAGAGACCCAGTACTTC	CSAPTNAQETQYF
TRBV12-3/TRBV12-4	NA	TRBJ1-1	many	TGTGCCAGCAGAGGGAGATTCACTGAAGCTTTCTTT	CASRGRFTEAFF
TRBV14	TRBD1	TRBJ1-4	NA	TGTGCCAGCAGCAAACAGGGGGAGAGTGAAAAACTGTTTTTT	CASSKQGESEKLFF
TRBV3-1	NA	TRBJ2-7	many	TGTGCCAGCAGCCCGCGGACTCCCGGGAAGAACGAGCAGTACTTC	CASSPRTPGKNEQYF
TRBV7-2	NA	TRBJ1-5	many	TGTGCCAGCAGCTTAGGTGGAGGGAATCAGCCCCAGCATTTT	CASSLGGGNQPQHF
TRBV11-2	NA	TRBJ1-1	many	TGTGCCAGCAGCTTAGGGGTTATAGCTTTCTTT	CASSLGVIAFF
TRBV20-1	TRBD2	TRBJ2-1	many	TGCAGTGCTCACGCGGGAGGACGCAATGAGCAGTTCTTC	CSAHAGGRNEQFF
TRBV5-1	TRBD2	TRBJ2-1	NA	TGCGCCAGCAGCGCTAGCGGGAGGGGGAATGAGCAGTTCTTC	CASSASGRGNEQFF
TRBV5-6	NA	TRBJ2-1	many	TGTGCCAGCAGCTTGTTCGCAGAGCACAATGAGCAGTTCTTC	CASSLFAEHNEQFF
TRBV6-5	NA	TRBJ2-1	many	TGTGCCAGCAGTTCCCGCCCCCGCCCTCGGGGCAATGAGCAGTTCTTC	CASSSRPRPRGNEQFF
TRBV14	NA	TRBJ2-3	many	TGTGCCAGCAGCCAAGGGAAGGCTAGCACAGATACGCAGTATTTT	CASSQGKASTDTQYF
TRBV24-1	NA	TRBJ2-1	many	TGTGCCACCAGTGATTCCAACCCCGGGCAGGGGAGCTACAATGAGCAGTTCTTC	CATSDSNPGQGSYNEQFF
TRBV6-6	TRBD1	TRBJ2-7	many	TGTGCCAGCAGTACCACGACAGGGTCCGAGCAGTACTTC	CASSTTTGSEQYF
TRBV12-3/TRBV12-4	NA	TRBJ2-7	many	TGTGCCAGCAGTTTATTCGCGCTCTCCTACGAGCAGTACTTC	CASSLFALSYEQYF
TRBV7-8	NA	TRBJ2-6	many	TGTGCCAGCAGCGACCACTCTGGGGCCAACGTCCTGACTTTC	CASSDHSGANVLTF